This T cell receptor beta chain was recovered during a study of cytomegalovirus exposure and HLA in healthy donors. Donors likely had unrecorded immune exposures despite being nominally healthy when sampled. Trimming at V came to 2 bases and at J to 3 bases, leaving 13 bases not matched to a gene. This CDR3 has 17 residues. PCR primers comprised 60 Vbeta and 13 Jbeta primers. Clones were sequenced by immunoSEQ multiplex PCR, and TCRdb holds only the in-frame ones, with some missing. In the table there are about 170,000 clones, around 75% of which are singletons. Sequences were obtained from PBMCs. The chain uses TRBV23-1 and TRBJ2-7, with TRBD1 identical over 7 bases. TRBV23-1 is treated as an ORF (open reading frame) with a function not yet certain. This clonotype was sampled from a male donor in good health and CMV-seronegative. DNA of the CDR3: TGCGCCAGCAGTCAACCAGAAGACAGGGACACCCTCTACGAGCAGTACTTC. Residues: CASSQPEDRDTLYEQYF.